This TCR beta chain was captured in a study of blood T cell repertoires in COVID-19. Study-wide background: Sources were T cells, B-cell-depleted T cells, or PBMCs; the material itself was cDNA or gDNA.

Generated by immunoSEQ multiplex PCR, the TCRdb table keeps only in-frame clones and is missing some. Here the sample spans roughly 360,000 clones, 70% to 90% being singletons. V was trimmed by 4 bases and J by 6 bases, leaving 11 bases between them. Germline lookup yields CDR1 SGHRS and CDR2 YFSETQ. This CDR3 is 13 amino acids long. The genes are TRBV5-1 and TRBJ2-1; D remains unclear. The sequence derives from a woman in her twenties or thirties with acute COVID-19. The source material was PBMCs or T cells enriched from blood (not recorded which). CDR3: CASSPSPSNEQFF. CDR3 DNA sequence: TGCGCCAGCAGCCCCTCACCGAGCAATGAGCAGTTCTTC.